The source of this TCR beta chain is a study of blood T cell repertoires in COVID-19. This clone was seen more than once but under ten times. CDR1 is SNHLY and CDR2 is FYNNEI in the germline V gene. V was pared by 5 bases and J by 0 bases, with 7 bases between. CDR3 size: 13 residues. Only in-frame clones appear in the TCRdb table, and some are missing; sequencing was by immunoSEQ multiplex PCR. The sample consists of about 180,000 clones, approximately 80% of them appearing once. The chain has TRBV2 and TRBJ1-1; the D is unclear. This TCR derives from a woman aged 40 to 50 with COVID-19, enrolled during active disease. Sequencing input: peripheral blood. The CDR3 reads CASSRPLNTEAFF. The DNA for the CDR3 is TGTGCCAGCAGTCGTCCCTTGAACACTGAAGCTTTCTTT.